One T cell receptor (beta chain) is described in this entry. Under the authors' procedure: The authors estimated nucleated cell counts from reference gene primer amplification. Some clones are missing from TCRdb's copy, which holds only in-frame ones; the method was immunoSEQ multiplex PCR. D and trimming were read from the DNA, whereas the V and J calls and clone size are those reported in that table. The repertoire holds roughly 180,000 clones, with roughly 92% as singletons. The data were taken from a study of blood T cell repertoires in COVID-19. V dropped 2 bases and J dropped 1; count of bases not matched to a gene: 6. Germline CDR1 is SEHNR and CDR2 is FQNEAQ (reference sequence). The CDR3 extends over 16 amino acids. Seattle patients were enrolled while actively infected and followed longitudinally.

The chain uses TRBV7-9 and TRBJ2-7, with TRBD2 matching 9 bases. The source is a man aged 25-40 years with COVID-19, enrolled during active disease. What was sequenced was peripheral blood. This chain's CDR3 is CASSLKAGGRSYEQYF. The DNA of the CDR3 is TGTGCCAGCAGCTTAAAAGCGGGGGGCCGATCCTACGAGCAGTACTTC.